Below are 4 T cell receptor beta chains sequenced from a single sample in a study of cytomegalovirus exposure and HLA in healthy donors. Primers for the PCR totalled 60 Vbeta and 13 Jbeta. The table came from immunoSEQ multiplex PCR; TCRdb's copy has only in-frame clones and leaves some out. The table records under 110,000 clones, about 75% of them present only once. The sample consisted of PBMCs. These TCRs come from a man aged 45-60 years in good health and CMV-seronegative.

The chain has TRBV9 and TRBJ2-5, with a weak D call TRBD2 (6 bases). The CDR3 is 14 residues long. Germline CDR1 is SGDLS and CDR2 is YYNGEE. Trimming pared 0 bases from V and 5 bases from J, leaving 11 bases between. CDR3 DNA: TGTGCCAGCAGCGTAGTAGGAGGGAAGGAGACCCAGTACTTC. Amino acids: CASSVVGGKETQYF.

CDR3 loop: CASSEGDSRLSSGNTIYF. The CDR3 DNA reads as TGTGCCAGCAGTGAAGGAGATTCCAGGCTAAGCTCTGGAAACACCATATATTTT. The rearrangement uses TRBV6-1 and TRBJ1-3; D uncertain. CDR1 is MNHNS, CDR2 SASEGT, per germline. V lost 1 base and J 0 bases, leaving 16 bases between the germline ends. There are 18 residues in the CDR3.

V is TRBV4-2 and J is TRBJ2-3; 10 bases map to TRBD2. The V segment lost 0 bases and the J segment 4 bases; nucleotides outside the gene matches: 13. Germline V lookup: CDR1 LGHNA, CDR2 YNFKEQ. There are 19 residues in the CDR3. This chain's CDR3 is CASSQDEASGRGVADTQYF. The DNA for the CDR3 is TGTGCCAGCAGCCAAGATGAGGCTAGCGGGAGAGGTGTGGCAGATACGCAGTATTTT.

This clone was observed a few times. DNA for the CDR3: TGTGCCAGCAGCTTGGCAATTAGCAATCAGCCCCAGCATTTT. Its translation: CASSLAISNQPQHF. This rearrangement joins TRBV5-4 to TRBJ1-5; D unclear. This CDR3 has 14 amino acids. Trimming pared 0 bases from V and 0 bases from J, leaving 4 bases between. In germline, CDR1 is SGHNT, CDR2 YYREEE (reference sequence).